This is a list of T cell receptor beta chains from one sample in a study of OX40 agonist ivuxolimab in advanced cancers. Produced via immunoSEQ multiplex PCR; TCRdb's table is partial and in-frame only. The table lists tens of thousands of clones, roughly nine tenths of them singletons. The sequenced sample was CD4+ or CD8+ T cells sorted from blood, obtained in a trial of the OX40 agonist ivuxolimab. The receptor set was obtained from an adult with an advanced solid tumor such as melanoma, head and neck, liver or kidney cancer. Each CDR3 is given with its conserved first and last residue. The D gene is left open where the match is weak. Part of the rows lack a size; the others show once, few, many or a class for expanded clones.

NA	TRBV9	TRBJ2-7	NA	TGTGCCAGCAGCGTAGGGACCTCCTCTACCTCCGAGCAGTACTTC	CASSVGTSSTSEQYF
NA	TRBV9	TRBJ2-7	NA	TGTGCCAGCAGCGTAGCTTCCGGAGCCTCGGCGGGGGAGCAGTACTTC	CASSVASGASAGEQYF
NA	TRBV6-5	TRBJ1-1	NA	TGTGCCAGCAGTTACTCGATTCTCGGAAACACTGAAGCTTTCTTT	CASSYSILGNTEAFF
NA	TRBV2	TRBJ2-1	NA	TGTGCCAGCAGTGAAGAGCAGGGGCTCTACAATGAGCAGTTCTTC	CASSEEQGLYNEQFF
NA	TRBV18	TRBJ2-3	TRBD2	TGTGCCAGCTCACCAAGCCTAGCGGGAGTTAGCACAGATACGCAGTATTTT	CASSPSLAGVSTDTQYF
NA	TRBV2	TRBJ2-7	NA	TGTGCCAGCAGTGAAACAGGGCCCTCCTACGAGCAGTACTTC	CASSETGPSYEQYF
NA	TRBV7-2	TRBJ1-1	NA	TGTGCCAGCAGCTTAGGGGCAGGTCTAACTGAAGCTTTCTTT	CASSLGAGLTEAFF
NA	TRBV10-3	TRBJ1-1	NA	TGTGCCATCAGCATTAGCAGGGATCTCGAAGCTTTCTTT	CAISISRDLEAFF
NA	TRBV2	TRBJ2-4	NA	TGTGCCAGCAGTGAAGCCGGAAACATTCAGTACTTC	CASSEAGNIQYF
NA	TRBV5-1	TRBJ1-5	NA	TGCGCCAGCAGCTTGGGTCAGGACAATCAGCCCCAGCATTTT	CASSLGQDNQPQHF
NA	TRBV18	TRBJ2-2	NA	TGTGCCAGCTCACCACCTTTCGGATTTTCGGGGACCACCGGGGAGCTGTTTTTT	CASSPPFGFSGTTGELFF
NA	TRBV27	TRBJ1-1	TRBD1	TGTGCCAGCAGTTTATCTAGTTTTCGGACAGGACTCTTGGGGAACACTGAAGCTTTCTTT	CASSLSSFRTGLLGNTEAFF
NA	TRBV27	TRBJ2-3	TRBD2	TGTGCCAGCAGTTCCCCTTCCACTAGCGGTTCGTCCCTGTATTTT	CASSSPSTSGSSLYF
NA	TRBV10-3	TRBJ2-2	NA	TGTGCCATCAGGGCAAGGGAAACGTCGGGCGGGGAGCTGTTTTTT	CAIRARETSGGELFF
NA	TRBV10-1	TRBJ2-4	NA	TGCGCCACCAGCGGCCCAGAAAACATTCAGTACTTC	CATSGPENIQYF
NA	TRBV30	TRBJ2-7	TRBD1	TGTGCCTGGAGTGTCAAACAGGGGGTTGCCTACGAGCAGTACTTC	CAWSVKQGVAYEQYF
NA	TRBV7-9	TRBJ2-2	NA	TGTGCCAGCAGCTTAGACAGTAACACCGGGGAGCTGTTTTTT	CASSLDSNTGELFF
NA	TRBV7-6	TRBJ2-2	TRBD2	TGTGCCAGCAGCTTTAGCGGGATGAACACCGGGGAGCTGTTTTTT	CASSFSGMNTGELFF
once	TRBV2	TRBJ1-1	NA	TGTGCCAGCAGCCTAGCCCCCATGAACACTGAAGCTTTCTTT	CASSLAPMNTEAFF
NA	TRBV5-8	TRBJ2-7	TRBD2	TGTGCCAGCAGCTTGAGTTGGCTAGCGGGAGACTACGAGCAGTACTTC	CASSLSWLAGDYEQYF
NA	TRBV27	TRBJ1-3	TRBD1	TGTGCCAGCAGTTTACAGGGGGCATATGGAAACACCATATATTTT	CASSLQGAYGNTIYF
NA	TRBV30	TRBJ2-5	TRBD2	TGTGCCTGGCAACCACCAGCGGGGTCACAAGAGACCCAGTACTTC	CAWQPPAGSQETQYF
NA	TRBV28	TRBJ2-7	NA	TGTGCCAGTTATGGGGTGGATGGCGAGCAGTACTTC	CASYGVDGEQYF
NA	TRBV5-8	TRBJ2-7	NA	TGTGCCAGCAGCTTGGGACACTACGAGCAGTACTTC	CASSLGHYEQYF
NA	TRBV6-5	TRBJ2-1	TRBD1	TGTGCCAGCAGTTCCGGGGGGACAGGGGGTGATGAGCAGTTCTTC	CASSSGGTGGDEQFF
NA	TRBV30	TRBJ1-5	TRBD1	TGTGCCCAAGGACAGGGGCACCATCAGCCCCAGCATTTT	CAQGQGHHQPQHF
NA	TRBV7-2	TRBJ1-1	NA	TGTGCCAGCAGCCCCCTAGTGGGTGGACACACTGAAGCTTTCTTT	CASSPLVGGHTEAFF
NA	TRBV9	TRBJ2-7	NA	TGTGCCAGCAGCGTAGCTTCAGGGAACTACGAGCAGTACTTC	CASSVASGNYEQYF
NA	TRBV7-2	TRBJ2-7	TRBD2	TGTGCCAGCAGCTTAGGGCCTTTAGCGGGAGACCCCCCCTACGAGCAGTACTTC	CASSLGPLAGDPPYEQYF
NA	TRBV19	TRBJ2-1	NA	TGTGCCAGTAGTAGGGGGGTTGAGAACAATGAGCAGTTCTTC	CASSRGVENNEQFF
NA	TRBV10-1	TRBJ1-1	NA	TGCGCCAGCAGTCCACAGGGCAAGGACACTGAAGCTTTCTTT	CASSPQGKDTEAFF
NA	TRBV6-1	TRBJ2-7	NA	TGTGCCAGCAGGGGGATTAGCGGCGCCTACGAGCAGTACTTC	CASRGISGAYEQYF
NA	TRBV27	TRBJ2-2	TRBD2	TGTGCCAGCAAGGGGCTAGCGGGCACCGGGGAGCTGTTTTTT	CASKGLAGTGELFF
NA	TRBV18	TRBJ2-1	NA	TGTGCCAGCTCACCACAATCCGGGCTACAAATGTACAATGAGCAGTTCTTC	CASSPQSGLQMYNEQFF
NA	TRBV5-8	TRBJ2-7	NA	TGTGCCAGCAGCCCGGACAGTCTTCGGTACGAGCAGTACTTC	CASSPDSLRYEQYF
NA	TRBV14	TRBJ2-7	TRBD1	TGTGCCAGCAGCCAACGACAGGGGGCTTCCTACGAGCAGTACTTC	CASSQRQGASYEQYF
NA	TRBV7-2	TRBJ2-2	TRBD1	TGTGCCAGCAGCCCACAGGGGGTGGGTGGCACCGGGGAGCTGTTTTTT	CASSPQGVGGTGELFF
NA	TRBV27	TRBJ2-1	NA	TGTGCCAGCAGTTCCTTCTGGAAATACAATGAGCAGTTCTTC	CASSSFWKYNEQFF
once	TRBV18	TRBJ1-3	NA	TGTGCCAGCTCACCCCCGTCTCCTGGAAACACCATATATTTT	CASSPPSPGNTIYF
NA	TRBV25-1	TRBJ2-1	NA	TGTGCCAGCAGCCCAAGGGGGTCCTCCCGGGTCAATGAGCAGTTCTTC	CASSPRGSSRVNEQFF
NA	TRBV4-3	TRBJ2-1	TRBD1	TGCGCCAGCAGCTGGGCTCCTCAGGGGGCCGGTTACAATGAGCAGTTCTTC	CASSWAPQGAGYNEQFF
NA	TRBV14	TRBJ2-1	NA	TGTGCCAGCAGCCAAGGAAAGGGGGGCGCGGGCTATGAGCAGTTCTTC	CASSQGKGGAGYEQFF
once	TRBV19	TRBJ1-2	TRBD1	TGTGCCAGTAGTGCCGACATCGGGACAGGGGTAGGCTACACCTTC	CASSADIGTGVGYTF
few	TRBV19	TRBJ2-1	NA	TGTGCCAGTAGTAGCGGCGGGTGGCCCTACAATGAGCAGTTCTTC	CASSSGGWPYNEQFF
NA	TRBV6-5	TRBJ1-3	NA	TGTGCCAGCAGTTACTCGAGCAGGGGTGGTGGAAACACCATATATTTT	CASSYSSRGGGNTIYF
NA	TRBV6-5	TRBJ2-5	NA	TGTGCCAGCAGTCCGGGACGCCTCCAAGAGACCCAGTACTTC	CASSPGRLQETQYF
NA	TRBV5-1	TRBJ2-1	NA	TGCGCCAGCAGCTTGGTCGGACGCAATGAGCAGTTCTTC	CASSLVGRNEQFF
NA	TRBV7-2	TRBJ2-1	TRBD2	TGTGCCAGCAGACGGACTAGCGGCAGGAGTGAGCAGTTCTTC	CASRRTSGRSEQFF